This TCR beta chain derives from a study of cytomegalovirus exposure and HLA in healthy donors. Study results and caveats: Most observed TCR sequences were rare, whereas some public TCRs were detected in many donors. Another analysis was done later, and it associated approximately 15,000 TCR beta sequences with HLA alleles at 0.05 false discovery rate.

In regard to this clone: Its antigen is still unknown.

Trimming removed 3 bases from V and 7 bases from J; junction bases left unmatched: 11. Germline-derived CDR1 and CDR2 are MGHRA and YSYEKL. This CDR3 is 17 amino acids long. Both 60 Vbeta primers and 13 Jbeta primers went into the PCR. Profiled with immunoSEQ multiplex PCR; TCRdb holds only in-frame clones, not every one. Among under 200,000 clones, around 80% were seen once, and the ten largest hold around a tenth. Material for sequencing was PBMCs. The V and J genes are TRBV4-1 and TRBJ2-2; 10 bases agree with TRBD2. This TCR derives from a man younger than 35 in good health and CMV-seropositive. CDR3 coding DNA: TGCGCCAGCAGCCATCAGAGCGGGAGGGTGAGGGGCGGGGAGCTGTTTTTT. The encoded protein is CASSHQSGRVRGGELFF.